This section outlines one T cell receptor (beta chain) sequence together with its context. This record comes from a study of blood T cell repertoires in COVID-19. Across the study: Italy, Spain and the United States were the sources of the convalescent and acute COVID-19 samples. In each case, the material was cDNA or gDNA derived from T cells, B-cell-depleted T cells, or PBMCs.

The authors' processing: Reference gene primer amplification yielded estimated nucleated cell counts. The assay was immunoSEQ multiplex PCR, and TCRdb's table has in-frame clones only and misses some. V and J calls and clone size follow that table, whereas D and trimming were derived from the DNA. This repertoire shows about 210,000 clones, about 85% found once; its top ten account for approximately 0.69%. Sequencing was carried out using peripheral blood. This TCR derives from a man aged 35 to 55 with acute or convalescent COVID-19.

The CDR3 reads CSVERQIQETQYF. The CDR3 DNA reads as TGCAGCGTTGAAAGACAGATCCAAGAGACCCAGTACTTC. V usage is TRBV29-1 and J usage is TRBJ2-5; tentative D call: TRBD1 (5 bases). CDR3 size: 13 residues. Per germline, CDR1 SQVTM and CDR2 ANQGSEA. Trimming removed 2 bases at V and 1 base at J, with 8 bases between.